The clone carrying this T cell receptor beta chain came up a few times. Its target is not known. The CDR3 is 17 residues long. V lost 3 bases, J lost 0 bases, and 6 bases stayed unmatched. Per germline, CDR1 SGHRS and CDR2 YFSETQ. The total RNA that was extracted per sample amounted to at least 5.5 micrograms. For the second PCR, which ran for about 7 to 11 cycles, a sample-barcoded 5' primer and a J-beta primer mix were used. Each CDR3 protein gets one entry after TCRdb re-called the 5' RACE reads with MiXCR. Among roughly 930,000 distinct CDR3 sequences listed, roughly 43% were seen once. The data are from a study of blood T cells in healthy people across ages. Findings and caveats of the study: Observed TCR beta diversity showed a strong correlation with the percentage of naive T cells as measured by flow cytometry. Roughly linear declines in TCR beta diversity per million T cells occurred with age. Considered underestimates were the diversity estimates obtained from one million T cells.

Source material: blood. The rearrangement links TRBV5-1 to TRBJ2-7, with 13 bases that match TRBD2. The TCR was taken from a man aged 25-40 years in good health. The DNA of the CDR3 is TGCGCCAGCAGCTCGACTAGCGGGGGGATAAGCTCCTACGAGCAGTACTTC. This codes for CASSSTSGGISSYEQYF.